This T cell receptor (beta chain) was sequenced during a study of blood T cell repertoires in COVID-19. About the research overall: Samples came from the United States, Italy and Spain, spanning acute and convalescent COVID-19.

The CDR3 runs 15 residues. The V and J ends lost 2 bases and 7 bases respectively, with 12 bases between them. CDR1 MNHEY and CDR2 SVGAGI come from the germline V gene. Everyone who took part was roughly 18 to 89 years old, and they came from 24 US areas. Clinical histories supplied by participants themselves formed the basis of cohort assignment. Under the authors' procedure: Reference gene primer amplification in the assay estimated nucleated cell counts. Measured with immunoSEQ multiplex PCR; TCRdb has only the in-frame clones, and not every one. Clone size and the V and J calls come from that table; the DNA yielded D and trimming. Of 200,000 to 300,000 clones listed, approximately 85% are singletons.

The chain joins TRBV6-5 to TRBJ1-6, with TRBD1 as a possible D gene (6 bases). The material sequenced was PBMCs or T cells enriched from blood (not recorded which). The TCR sequence derives from a woman aged 50 to 60 who had recovered from COVID-19. CDR3 sequence reads: CASSYGGVDNSPLHF. As DNA, the CDR3 is TGTGCCAGCAGTTACGGGGGCGTAGACAATTCACCCCTCCACTTT.